The clone carrying this T cell receptor beta chain was counted only a few times. The antigen is not known. These data originate in a study of PD-1 blockade in classical Hodgkin lymphoma. Trimming shortened V by 2 bases and J by 0 bases, and 15 bases separated the two germline ends. The germline V gene encodes CDR1 MNHNS and CDR2 SASEGT. The CDR3 is 17 residues long. Exposure to brentuximab vedotin varied, and each patient had relapsed following autologous stem cell transplantation. When best responses were assessed, they were complete response, partial response or progressive disease. Whole-study results and caveats: Reasons behind the repertoire differences stay unclear, perhaps disease activity or earlier therapy.

Method: immunoSEQ multiplex PCR; TCRdb's copy keeps in-frame clones and lacks some. This table holds under 30,000 clones, around 70% found once. The rearrangement joins TRBV6-1 to TRBJ2-3, with D tentatively TRBD2 (5 bases). The sample consisted of peripheral blood mononuclear cells (PBMCs), taken before the second cycle of nivolumab. The receptor was derived from a human donor with classical Hodgkin lymphoma. CDR3 DNA: TGTGCCAGCAGTGAATTCTGGGGAGCACCGAGCACAGATACGCAGTATTTT. It specifies CASSEFWGAPSTDTQYF.